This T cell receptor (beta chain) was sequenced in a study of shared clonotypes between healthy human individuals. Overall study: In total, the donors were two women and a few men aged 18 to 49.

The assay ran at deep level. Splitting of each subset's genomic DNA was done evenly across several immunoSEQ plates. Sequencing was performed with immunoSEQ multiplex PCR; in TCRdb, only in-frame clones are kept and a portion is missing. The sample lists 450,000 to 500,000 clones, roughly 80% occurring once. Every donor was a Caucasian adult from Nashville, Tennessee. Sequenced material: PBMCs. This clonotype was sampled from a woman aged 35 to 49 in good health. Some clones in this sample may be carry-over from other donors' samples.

CDR3 in DNA: TGTGCCAGCAGCTTACTGCAGGGGCCGAACACTGAAGCTTTCTTT. Protein sequence: CASSLLQGPNTEAFF. This chain joins TRBV7-9 and TRBJ1-1; tentative D call: TRBD1 (6 bases). The V end lost 2 bases, the J end lost 1 base, and 11 bases lay between the germline ends. Germline V CDR1 and CDR2: SEHNR, FQNEAQ (reference sequence). The CDR3 runs to 15 residues.